This record looks at one TCR beta chain sequence and its context. The study sequenced TCR beta in blood CD8+ and CD4+ T cells. Bulk CD8+ and CD4+ cells came from magnetic negative isolation; CD8+ TEMRA by FACS. This record comes from a study of CD8 T cells in Susac syndrome. cDNA came from about 0.51 to 1 ug RNA primed by random hexamers. The immunoSEQ assay covered 54 Vbeta and 13 Jbeta segments for CDR3. TCRdb reanalysed the immunoSEQ multiplex PCR reads using MiXCR and keeps one entry per CDR3 protein. The table has around 170,000 distinct CDR3 sequences, roughly 94% seen once; the top ten hold 0.15% to 0.2%. CDR1 and CDR2 (germline): SGHNT, YYREEE (reference sequence). The CDR3 is 14 amino acids. Germline trimming cut 4 bases from V and 4 bases from J; bases unmatched to any gene: 7.

The TCR was taken from a human donor with Susac syndrome. The V and J genes are TRBV5-4 and TRBJ2-7, with 8 bases lining up with TRBD1. The sample was CD8+ T cells from PBMCs. The CDR3 bases are TGTGCCAGCAGCACGGACAGGGTCACGTACGAGCAGTACTTC. This gives the protein CASSTDRVTYEQYF.